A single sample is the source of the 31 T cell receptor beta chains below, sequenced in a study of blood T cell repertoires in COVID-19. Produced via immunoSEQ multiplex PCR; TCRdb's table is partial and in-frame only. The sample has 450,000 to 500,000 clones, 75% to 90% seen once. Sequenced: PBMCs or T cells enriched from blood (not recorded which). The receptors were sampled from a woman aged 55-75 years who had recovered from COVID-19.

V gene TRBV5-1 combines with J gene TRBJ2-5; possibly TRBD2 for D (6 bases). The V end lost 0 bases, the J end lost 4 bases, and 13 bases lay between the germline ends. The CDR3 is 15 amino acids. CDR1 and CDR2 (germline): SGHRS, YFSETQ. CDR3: CASSLELGRGETQYF. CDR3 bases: TGCGCCAGCAGCTTGGAGTTGGGGCGGGGAGAGACCCAGTACTTC.

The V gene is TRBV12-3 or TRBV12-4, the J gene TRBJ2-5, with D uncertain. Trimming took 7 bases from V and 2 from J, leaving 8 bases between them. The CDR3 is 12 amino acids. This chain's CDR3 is CASKRRQETQYF. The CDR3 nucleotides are TGTGCCAGCAAGCGTCGACAAGAGACCCAGTACTTC.

The CDR3 sequence: CASSIPASGGPGDEQFF. The CDR3 DNA reads TGTGCCAGTAGTATACCGGCTAGCGGGGGGCCGGGGGATGAGCAGTTCTTC. This rearrangement joins TRBV19 to TRBJ2-1, with 11 bases identical to TRBD2. The germline V gene encodes CDR1 LNHDA and CDR2 SQIVND (reference sequence). The CDR3 covers 17 residues. The trim removed 2 bases at V and 8 bases at J, leaving 11 bases unmatched. The entire variable domain, with the rest obtained from reference TRBV19 and TRBJ2-1, is as follows: DGGITQSPKYLFRKEGQNVTLSCEQNLNHDAMYWYRQDPGQGLRLIYYSQIVNDFQKGDIAEGYSVSREKKESFPLTVTSAQKNPTAFYLCASSIPASGGPGDEQFFGPGTRLTVL.

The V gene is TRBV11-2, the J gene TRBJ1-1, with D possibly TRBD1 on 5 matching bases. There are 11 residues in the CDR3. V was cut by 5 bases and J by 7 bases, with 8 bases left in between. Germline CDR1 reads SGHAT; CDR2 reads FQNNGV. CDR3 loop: CASSRGSEAFF. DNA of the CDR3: TGTGCCAGCAGCCGGGGGAGTGAAGCTTTCTTT.

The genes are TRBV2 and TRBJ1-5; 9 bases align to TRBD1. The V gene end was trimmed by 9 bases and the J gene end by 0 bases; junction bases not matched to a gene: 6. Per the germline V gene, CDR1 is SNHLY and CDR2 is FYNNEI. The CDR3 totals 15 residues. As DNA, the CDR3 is TGTGCCAGTTCCGGGACAGGGCTTAGCAATCAGCCCCAGCATTTT. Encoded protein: CASSGTGLSNQPQHF.

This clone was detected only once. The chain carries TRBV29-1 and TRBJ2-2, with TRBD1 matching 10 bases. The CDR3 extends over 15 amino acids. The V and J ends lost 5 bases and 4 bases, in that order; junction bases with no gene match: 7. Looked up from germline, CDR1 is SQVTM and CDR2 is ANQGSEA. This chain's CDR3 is CSVQTGGVPTGELFF. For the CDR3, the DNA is TGCAGCGTTCAGACAGGGGGCGTTCCCACCGGGGAGCTGTTTTTT.

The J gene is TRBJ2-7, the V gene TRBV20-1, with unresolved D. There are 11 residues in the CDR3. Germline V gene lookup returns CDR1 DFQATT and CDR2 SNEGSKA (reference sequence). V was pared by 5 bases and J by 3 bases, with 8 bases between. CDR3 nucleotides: TGCAGTGCTGGGCCCCTCTACGAGCAGTACGTC. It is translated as CSAGPLYEQYV.

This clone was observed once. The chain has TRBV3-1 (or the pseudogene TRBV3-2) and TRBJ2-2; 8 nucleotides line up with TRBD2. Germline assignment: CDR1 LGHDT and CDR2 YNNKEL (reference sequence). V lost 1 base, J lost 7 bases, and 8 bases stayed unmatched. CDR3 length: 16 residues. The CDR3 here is CASSQARGGQSGELFF. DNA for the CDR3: TGTGCCAGCAGCCAAGCTCGGGGGGGGCAGAGCGGGGAGCTGTTTTTT.

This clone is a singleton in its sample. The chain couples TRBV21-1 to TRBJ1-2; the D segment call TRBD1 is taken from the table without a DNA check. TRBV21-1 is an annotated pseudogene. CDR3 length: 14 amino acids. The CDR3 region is CASSLRQGGSGYTF. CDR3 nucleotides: TGTGCCAGCAGCCTAAGACAGGGAGGTAGCGGCTACACCTTC.

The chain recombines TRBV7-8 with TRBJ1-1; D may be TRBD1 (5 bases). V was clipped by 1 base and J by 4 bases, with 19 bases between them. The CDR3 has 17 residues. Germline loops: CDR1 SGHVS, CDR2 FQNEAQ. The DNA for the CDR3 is TGTGCCAGCAGCTTAGATCAGGCAGGGTCGGTTTTCACTGAAGCTTTCTTT. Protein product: CASSLDQAGSVFTEAFF.

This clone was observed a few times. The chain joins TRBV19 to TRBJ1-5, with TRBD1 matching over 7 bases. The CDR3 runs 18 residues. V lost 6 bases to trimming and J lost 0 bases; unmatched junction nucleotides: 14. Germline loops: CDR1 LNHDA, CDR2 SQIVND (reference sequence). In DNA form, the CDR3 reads TGTGCCAGTAGGTCCGGGCCGGGACAGTATGTTAGCAATCAGCCCCAGCATTTT. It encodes CASRSGPGQYVSNQPQHF.

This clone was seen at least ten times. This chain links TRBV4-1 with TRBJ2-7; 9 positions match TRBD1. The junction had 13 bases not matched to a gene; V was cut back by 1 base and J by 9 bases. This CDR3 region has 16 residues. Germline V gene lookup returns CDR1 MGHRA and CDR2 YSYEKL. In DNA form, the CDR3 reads TGCGCCAGCAGCCAAGGCCGGGACAGGGAAGACAAACGGCAGTACTTC. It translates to CASSQGRDREDKRQYF.

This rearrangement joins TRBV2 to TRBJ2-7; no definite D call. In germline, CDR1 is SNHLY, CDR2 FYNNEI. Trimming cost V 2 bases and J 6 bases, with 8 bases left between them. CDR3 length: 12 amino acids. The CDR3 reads CASSEFRSEQYV. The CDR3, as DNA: TGTGCCAGCAGTGAATTCAGAAGCGAGCAGTACGTC.

CDR3 in amino acids: CASSFLPGAGELFF. The DNA for the CDR3 is TGTGCCAGCAGCTTTCTCCCAGGGGCCGGGGAGCTGTTTTTT. The chain has TRBV7-9 and TRBJ2-2, with D possibly being TRBD1 (6 bases). Looked up from germline, CDR1 is SEHNR and CDR2 is FQNEAQ (reference sequence). V was shortened by 3 bases and J by 6 bases, with 11 bases between the two germline ends. This CDR3 has 14 residues.

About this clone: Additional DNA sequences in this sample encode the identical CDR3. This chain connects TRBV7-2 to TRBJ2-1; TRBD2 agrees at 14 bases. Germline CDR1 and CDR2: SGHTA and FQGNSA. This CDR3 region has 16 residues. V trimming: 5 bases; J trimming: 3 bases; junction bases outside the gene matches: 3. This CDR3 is CASSLGLAGGYNEQFF. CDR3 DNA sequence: TGTGCCAGCAGCCTAGGACTAGCGGGGGGCTACAATGAGCAGTTCTTC.

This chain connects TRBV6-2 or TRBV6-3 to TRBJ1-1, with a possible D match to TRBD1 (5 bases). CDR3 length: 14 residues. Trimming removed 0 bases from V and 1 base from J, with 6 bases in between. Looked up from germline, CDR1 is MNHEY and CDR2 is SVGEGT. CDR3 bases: TGTGCCAGCAGTTACTCCGGGGGGAACACTGAAGCTTTCTTT. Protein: CASSYSGGNTEAFF.

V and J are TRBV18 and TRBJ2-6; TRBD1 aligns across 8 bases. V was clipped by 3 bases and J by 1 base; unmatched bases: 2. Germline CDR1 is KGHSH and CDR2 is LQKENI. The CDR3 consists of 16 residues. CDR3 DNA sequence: TGTGCCAGCTCACCGCAGGGGGCGTCTGGGGCCAACGTCCTGACTTTC. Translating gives CASSPQGASGANVLTF.

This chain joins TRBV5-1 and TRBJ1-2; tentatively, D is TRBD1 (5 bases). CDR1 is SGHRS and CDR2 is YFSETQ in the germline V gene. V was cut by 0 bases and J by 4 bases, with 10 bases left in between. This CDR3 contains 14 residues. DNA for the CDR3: TGCGCCAGCAGCTTGGGACAGCTTGTCTATGGCTACACCTTC. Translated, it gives CASSLGQLVYGYTF. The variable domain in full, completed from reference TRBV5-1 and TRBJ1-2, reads KAGVTQTPRYLIKTRGQQVTLSCSPISGHRSVSWYQQTPGQGLQFLFEYFSETQRNKGNFPGRFSGRQFSNSRSEMNVSTLELGDSALYLCASSLGQLVYGYTFGSGTRLTVV.

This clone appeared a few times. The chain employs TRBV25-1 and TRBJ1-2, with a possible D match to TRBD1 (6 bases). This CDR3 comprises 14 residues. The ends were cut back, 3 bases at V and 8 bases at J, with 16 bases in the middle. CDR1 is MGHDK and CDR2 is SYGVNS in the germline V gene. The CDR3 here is CASSDTGRLVGYTF. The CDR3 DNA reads TGTGCCAGCAGTGACACAGGGCGCCTTGTGGGCTACACCTTC.

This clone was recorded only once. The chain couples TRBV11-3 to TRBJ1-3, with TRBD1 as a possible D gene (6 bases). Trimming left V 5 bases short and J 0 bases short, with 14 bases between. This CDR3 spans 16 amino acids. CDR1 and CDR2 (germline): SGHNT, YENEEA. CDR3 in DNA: TGTGCCAGCAGCCCGCGGTGGGGGCTCTCTGGAAACACCATATATTTT. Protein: CASSPRWGLSGNTIYF.

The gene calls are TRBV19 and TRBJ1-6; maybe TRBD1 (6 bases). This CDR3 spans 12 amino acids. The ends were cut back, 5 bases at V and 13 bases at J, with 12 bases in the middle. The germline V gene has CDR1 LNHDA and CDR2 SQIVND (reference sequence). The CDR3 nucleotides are TGTGCCAGTAGTGTCCCACAGGGTCCCCTCCACTTT. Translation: CASSVPQGPLHF. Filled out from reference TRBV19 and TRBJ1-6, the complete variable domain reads DGGITQSPKYLFRKEGQNVTLSCEQNLNHDAMYWYRQDPGQGLRLIYYSQIVNDFQKGDIAEGYSVSREKKESFPLTVTSAQKNPTAFYLCASSVPQGPLHFGNGTRLTVT.

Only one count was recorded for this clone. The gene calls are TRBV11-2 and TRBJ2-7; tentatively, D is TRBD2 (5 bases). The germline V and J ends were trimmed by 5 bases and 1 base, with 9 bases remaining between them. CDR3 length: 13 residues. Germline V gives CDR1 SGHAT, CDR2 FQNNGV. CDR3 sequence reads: CASSPTGSYEQYF. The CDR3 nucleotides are TGTGCCAGCAGCCCGACGGGGTCCTACGAGCAGTACTTC.

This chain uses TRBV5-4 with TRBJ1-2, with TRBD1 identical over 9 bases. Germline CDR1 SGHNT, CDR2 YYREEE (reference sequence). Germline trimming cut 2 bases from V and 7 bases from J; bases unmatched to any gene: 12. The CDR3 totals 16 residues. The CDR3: CASSFTGGFFGSGYTF. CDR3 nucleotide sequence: TGTGCCAGCAGCTTTACAGGGGGCTTTTTTGGTTCTGGCTACACCTTC.

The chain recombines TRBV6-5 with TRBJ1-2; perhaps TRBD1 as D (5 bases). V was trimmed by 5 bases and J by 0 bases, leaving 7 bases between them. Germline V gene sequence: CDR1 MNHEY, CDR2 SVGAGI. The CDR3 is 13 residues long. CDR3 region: CASSTGTNYGYTF. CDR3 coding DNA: TGTGCCAGCAGTACAGGAACTAACTATGGCTACACCTTC.

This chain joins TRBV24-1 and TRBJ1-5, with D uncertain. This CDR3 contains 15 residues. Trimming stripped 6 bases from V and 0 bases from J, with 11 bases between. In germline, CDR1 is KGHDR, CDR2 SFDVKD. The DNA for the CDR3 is TGTGCCACCAGTTCTGCCTTCTATAGCAATCAGCCCCAGCATTTT. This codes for CATSSAFYSNQPQHF.

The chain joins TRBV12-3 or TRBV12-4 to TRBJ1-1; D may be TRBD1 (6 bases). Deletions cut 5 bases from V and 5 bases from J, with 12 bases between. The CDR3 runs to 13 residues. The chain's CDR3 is CASSQNQGTEAFF. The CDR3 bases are TGTGCCAGCAGTCAAAATCAGGGGACTGAAGCTTTCTTT.

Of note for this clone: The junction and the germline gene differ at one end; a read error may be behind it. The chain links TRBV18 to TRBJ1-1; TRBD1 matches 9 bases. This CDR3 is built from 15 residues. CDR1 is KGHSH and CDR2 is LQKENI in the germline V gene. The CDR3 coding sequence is TGTGCCAGCTCACCTAGCTCCACAGGGGGCGAGGGTTCCCCCTTT. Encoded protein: CASSPSSTGGEGSPF.

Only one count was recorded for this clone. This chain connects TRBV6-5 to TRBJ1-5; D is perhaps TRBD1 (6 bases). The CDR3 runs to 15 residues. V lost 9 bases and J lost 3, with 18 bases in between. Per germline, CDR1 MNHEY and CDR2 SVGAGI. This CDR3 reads CASKTGQFSNQPQHF. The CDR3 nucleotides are TGTGCCAGTAAGACGGGACAATTCTCCAATCAGCCCCAGCATTTT.

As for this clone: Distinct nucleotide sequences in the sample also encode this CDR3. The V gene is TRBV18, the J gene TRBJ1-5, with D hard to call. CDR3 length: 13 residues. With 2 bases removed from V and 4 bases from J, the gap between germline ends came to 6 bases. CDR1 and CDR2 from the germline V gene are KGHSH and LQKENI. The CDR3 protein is CASSPGRNQPQHF. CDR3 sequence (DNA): TGTGCCAGCTCACCAGGGAGAAATCAGCCCCAGCATTTT.

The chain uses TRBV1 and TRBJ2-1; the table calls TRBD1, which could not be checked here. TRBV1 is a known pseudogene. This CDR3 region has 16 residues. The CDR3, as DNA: TGCACCAGCAGCCAAGGAGCCAGGGGCCCGGACAATGAGCAGTTCTTC. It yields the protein CTSSQGARGPDNEQFF.

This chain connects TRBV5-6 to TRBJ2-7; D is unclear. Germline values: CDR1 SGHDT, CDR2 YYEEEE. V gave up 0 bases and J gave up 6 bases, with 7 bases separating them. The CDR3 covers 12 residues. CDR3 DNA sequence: TGTGCCAGCAGCTTGGTGGTCGGCGAGCAGTACGTC. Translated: CASSLVVGEQYV.